This is a list of T cell receptor beta chains from one sample in a study of T cell changes during pregnancy in multiple sclerosis. The table came from immunoSEQ multiplex PCR; TCRdb's copy has only in-frame clones and leaves some out. This table holds approximately 40,000 clones, about 92% found once. The sample was CD8+ T cells from peripheral blood mononuclear cells, taken in the third trimester of pregnancy. The receptors here all came from a female donor with multiple sclerosis, enrolled in a pregnancy study. The CDR3 runs from the conserved cysteine through the conserved F or W. D genes are given only for firm matches. Expanded clones are given a class, and other clones once, few, many or no size at all.

v_gene: TRBV10-3
d_gene: NA
j_gene: TRBJ2-5
abundance: NA
CDR3aa: CAIRDGSAETQYF
CDR3nt: TGTGCCATCAGGGATGGGAGCGCCGAGACCCAGTACTTC

v_gene: TRBV6-4
d_gene: TRBD1
j_gene: TRBJ2-7
abundance: once
CDR3aa: CASTPTGESSEQYF
CDR3nt: TGTGCCAGCACCCCGACAGGGGAAAGTTCCGAGCAGTACTTC

v_gene: TRBV6-6
d_gene: TRBD2
j_gene: TRBJ2-1
abundance: NA
CDR3aa: CASSLAGATYGNEQFF
CDR3nt: TGTGCCAGCAGTCTCGCGGGAGCCACCTACGGCAATGAGCAGTTCTTC

v_gene: TRBV27
d_gene: NA
j_gene: TRBJ2-7
abundance: few
CDR3aa: CASSFGQLYYEQYF
CDR3nt: TGTGCCAGCAGTTTCGGACAGTTATACTACGAGCAGTACTTC

v_gene: TRBV29-1
d_gene: NA
j_gene: TRBJ2-3
abundance: NA
CDR3aa: CSCKMQGMSTDTQYF
CDR3nt: TGCAGCTGCAAGATGCAGGGTATGAGCACAGATACGCAGTATTTT

v_gene: TRBV7-3
d_gene: TRBD1
j_gene: TRBJ2-7
abundance: NA
CDR3aa: CASSKGTGPSYEQYF
CDR3nt: TGTGCCAGCAGCAAAGGGACAGGGCCCTCCTACGAGCAGTACTTC

v_gene: TRBV28
d_gene: NA
j_gene: TRBJ2-7
abundance: NA
CDR3aa: CASSPDGSPREQYF
CDR3nt: TGTGCCAGCAGTCCCGACGGGTCCCCGAGGGAGCAGTACTTC

v_gene: TRBV7-3
d_gene: NA
j_gene: TRBJ2-5
abundance: NA
CDR3aa: CASSQWVGETQYF
CDR3nt: TGTGCCAGCAGCCAATGGGTCGGGGAGACCCAGTACTTC

v_gene: TRBV5-1
d_gene: TRBD1
j_gene: TRBJ1-5
abundance: NA
CDR3aa: CASSSGTGGSNQPQHF
CDR3nt: TGCGCCAGCAGCTCCGGGACAGGGGGAAGCAATCAGCCCCAGCATTTT

v_gene: TRBV6-5
d_gene: NA
j_gene: TRBJ2-7
abundance: NA
CDR3aa: CASSYQHQAYEQYF
CDR3nt: TGTGCCAGCAGTTACCAACACCAGGCCTACGAGCAGTACTTC

v_gene: TRBV9
d_gene: TRBD1
j_gene: TRBJ2-7
abundance: NA
CDR3aa: CASSLTGTGSYEQYF
CDR3nt: TGTGCCAGCAGCTTAACCGGGACAGGGTCCTACGAGCAGTACTTC

v_gene: TRBV7-9
d_gene: TRBD2
j_gene: TRBJ2-5
abundance: NA
CDR3aa: CASSSPSAGGEETQYF
CDR3nt: TGTGCCAGCAGCTCCCCTTCGGCGGGAGGTGAGGAGACCCAGTACTTC

v_gene: TRBV2
d_gene: TRBD1
j_gene: TRBJ1-3
abundance: NA
CDR3aa: CASSPRDRGNTIYF
CDR3nt: TGTGCCAGCAGCCCGAGGGACAGGGGAAACACCATATATTTT

v_gene: TRBV11-2
d_gene: NA
j_gene: TRBJ2-2
abundance: NA
CDR3aa: CASSFYQGPTTGELFF
CDR3nt: TGTGCCAGCAGCTTCTACCAGGGGCCGACCACCGGGGAGCTGTTTTTT

v_gene: TRBV28
d_gene: NA
j_gene: TRBJ1-4
abundance: NA
CDR3aa: CASSANKGGGEKLFF
CDR3nt: TGTGCCAGCAGTGCCAATAAGGGAGGAGGGGAAAAACTGTTTTTT

v_gene: TRBV7-2
d_gene: NA
j_gene: TRBJ2-5
abundance: NA
CDR3aa: CASSLVRRAGETQYF
CDR3nt: TGTGCCAGCAGCTTAGTTCGGAGGGCGGGGGAGACCCAGTACTTC

v_gene: TRBV4-3
d_gene: NA
j_gene: TRBJ1-3
abundance: few
CDR3aa: CASSQETPVSGNTIYF
CDR3nt: TGCGCCAGCAGCCAAGAAACCCCGGTTTCTGGAAACACCATATATTTT

v_gene: TRBV6-1
d_gene: NA
j_gene: TRBJ1-1
abundance: few
CDR3aa: CASSDGWEGRGEAFF
CDR3nt: TGTGCCAGCAGTGACGGATGGGAGGGAAGAGGTGAAGCTTTCTTT

v_gene: TRBV11-2
d_gene: NA
j_gene: TRBJ2-1
abundance: NA
CDR3aa: CASSLGLGGNEQFF
CDR3nt: TGTGCCAGCAGCTTAGGGCTTGGCGGCAATGAGCAGTTCTTC

v_gene: TRBV7-9
d_gene: TRBD2
j_gene: TRBJ2-7
abundance: NA
CDR3aa: CASSQGTSGSDEQYF
CDR3nt: TGTGCCAGCAGCCAAGGGACTAGCGGGAGTGACGAGCAGTACTTC

v_gene: TRBV5-1
d_gene: NA
j_gene: TRBJ2-7
abundance: NA
CDR3aa: CASSSPGSYEQYF
CDR3nt: TGCGCCAGCAGCTCCCCCGGGTCCTACGAGCAGTACTTC

v_gene: TRBV7-2
d_gene: NA
j_gene: TRBJ2-7
abundance: NA
CDR3aa: CASSLETAGEQYF
CDR3nt: TGTGCCAGCAGCTTAGAGACCGCCGGGGAGCAGTACTTC

v_gene: TRBV28
d_gene: TRBD2
j_gene: TRBJ2-1
abundance: NA
CDR3aa: CASRRLAAGPNEQFF
CDR3nt: TGTGCCAGCAGGCGACTAGCCGCGGGACCAAATGAGCAGTTCTTC

v_gene: TRBV19
d_gene: NA
j_gene: TRBJ2-1
abundance: NA
CDR3aa: CASSTGSYAYNEQFF
CDR3nt: TGTGCCAGTAGTACCGGGAGTTACGCGTACAATGAGCAGTTCTTC

v_gene: TRBV6-6
d_gene: NA
j_gene: TRBJ2-1
abundance: NA
CDR3aa: CASSDSGRDEQFF
CDR3nt: TGTGCCAGCAGTGACTCAGGGCGGGATGAGCAGTTCTTC

v_gene: TRBV6-4
d_gene: TRBD2
j_gene: TRBJ2-1
abundance: NA
CDR3aa: CASSRLAGASDEQFF
CDR3nt: TGTGCCAGCAGCCGACTAGCGGGAGCCAGTGATGAGCAGTTCTTC

v_gene: TRBV7-7
d_gene: TRBD1
j_gene: TRBJ1-3
abundance: NA
CDR3aa: CASSGTGSSGSGNTIYF
CDR3nt: TGTGCTAGCAGCGGGACAGGGAGTAGTGGCTCTGGAAACACCATATATTTT

v_gene: TRBV27
d_gene: NA
j_gene: TRBJ2-3
abundance: NA
CDR3aa: CASSLTAGITDTQYF
CDR3nt: TGTGCCAGCAGTTTAACGGCAGGGATCACAGATACGCAGTATTTT

v_gene: TRBV7-6
d_gene: NA
j_gene: TRBJ1-3
abundance: NA
CDR3aa: CASSPWTEVSGNTIYF
CDR3nt: TGTGCCAGCAGCCCTTGGACAGAGGTCTCTGGAAACACCATATATTTT

v_gene: TRBV9
d_gene: NA
j_gene: TRBJ2-3
abundance: NA
CDR3aa: CASSVGGSTDTQYF
CDR3nt: TGTGCCAGCAGCGTCGGGGGTAGCACAGATACGCAGTATTTT

v_gene: TRBV28
d_gene: TRBD1
j_gene: TRBJ1-5
abundance: NA
CDR3aa: CASSPLQGNQPQHF
CDR3nt: TGTGCCAGCAGTCCCCTACAGGGGAATCAGCCCCAGCATTTT

v_gene: TRBV7-2
d_gene: TRBD1
j_gene: TRBJ2-7
abundance: NA
CDR3aa: CASSDGQEHEQYF
CDR3nt: TGTGCCAGCAGCGACGGACAGGAACACGAGCAGTACTTC

v_gene: TRBV27
d_gene: TRBD1
j_gene: TRBJ2-4
abundance: NA
CDR3aa: CASGEFRGLAKNIQYF
CDR3nt: TGTGCCAGCGGGGAATTCAGGGGGTTGGCCAAAAACATTCAGTACTTC

v_gene: TRBV4-1
d_gene: TRBD2
j_gene: TRBJ2-4
abundance: NA
CDR3aa: CASSQDGSGSSKNIQYF
CDR3nt: TGCGCCAGCAGCCAAGATGGTAGCGGGAGTTCCAAAAACATTCAGTACTTC

v_gene: TRBV30
d_gene: NA
j_gene: TRBJ2-1
abundance: once
CDR3aa: CAWSVDSGYNEQFF
CDR3nt: TGTGCCTGGAGTGTGGATAGCGGATACAATGAGCAGTTCTTC

v_gene: TRBV27
d_gene: TRBD2
j_gene: TRBJ2-1
abundance: NA
CDR3aa: CASSTLAEVYNEQFF
CDR3nt: TGTGCCAGCAGCACTCTAGCGGAAGTCTACAATGAGCAGTTCTTC

v_gene: TRBV9
d_gene: TRBD2
j_gene: TRBJ2-1
abundance: NA
CDR3aa: CASSVAPTSGRFNEQFF
CDR3nt: TGTGCCAGCAGCGTAGCCCCCACTAGCGGGAGATTCAATGAGCAGTTCTTC

v_gene: TRBV30
d_gene: TRBD1
j_gene: TRBJ1-1
abundance: NA
CDR3aa: CAWSRQGNTEAFF
CDR3nt: TGTGCCTGGAGCCGACAGGGAAACACTGAAGCTTTCTTT

v_gene: TRBV4-3
d_gene: NA
j_gene: TRBJ2-7
abundance: NA
CDR3aa: CASSQGQGSYEQYF
CDR3nt: TGCGCCAGCAGCCAAGGCCAGGGTTCCTACGAGCAGTACTTC

v_gene: TRBV6-4
d_gene: TRBD1
j_gene: TRBJ2-3
abundance: once
CDR3aa: CASRATGGTDTQYF
CDR3nt: TGTGCCAGCAGGGCGACAGGGGGCACAGATACGCAGTATTTT

v_gene: TRBV16
d_gene: TRBD1
j_gene: TRBJ1-2
abundance: NA
CDR3aa: CASSQYTGEGYTF
CDR3nt: TGTGCCAGCAGCCAATATACAGGGGAAGGCTACACCTTC

v_gene: TRBV19
d_gene: NA
j_gene: TRBJ1-5
abundance: NA
CDR3aa: CASKSGGSNQPQHF
CDR3nt: TGTGCCAGTAAATCGGGGGGGAGCAATCAGCCCCAGCATTTT

v_gene: TRBV4-1
d_gene: TRBD1
j_gene: TRBJ1-6
abundance: NA
CDR3aa: CASSQAQGPPLHF
CDR3nt: TGCGCCAGCAGCCAAGCACAGGGGCCACCCCTCCACTTT

v_gene: TRBV5-4
d_gene: NA
j_gene: TRBJ2-7
abundance: NA
CDR3aa: CASSDQEETELYEQYF
CDR3nt: TGTGCCAGCAGCGATCAAGAGGAGACAGAACTTTACGAGCAGTACTTC

v_gene: TRBV2
d_gene: NA
j_gene: TRBJ2-4
abundance: NA
CDR3aa: CASRDGTIIAKNIQYF
CDR3nt: TGTGCCAGCAGGGATGGGACAATTATAGCCAAAAACATTCAGTACTTC